Sequencing of this TCR beta chain was carried out in a study of T cell repertoires in cytomegalovirus infection (dated 2019 in TCRdb). Regarding the research as a whole: Donor HLA type was relevant to the analysis, because carriage of CMV infection together with the matching HLA type was indicated by public TCR beta signatures. General conclusions and limits of the study: The ex vivo response was dominated by HLA-C-restricted CMV-specific TCR beta clonotypes, which also provided the single most frequent clonotype in two of eight donors. In both this cohort and an independent cohort of 350 to 400 donors, the cumulative frequency of public TCR beta family members distinguished carriers of CMV infection plus the relevant HLA type.

At least ten counts were recorded for this clonotype. There is no known antigen for this receptor. One base away there is no much larger clone; base qualities are not given. Via the germline V gene (reference sequence), CDR1 is SEHNR and CDR2 FQNEAQ. The CDR3 runs 13 residues from the cysteine to the phenylalanine. Only the CDR3 region is kept as DNA, spanning 39 bases read in frame from base 1. Trimming at the junction amounts to 10 bases on V and 3 bases on J, and the germline ends lie 15 bases apart. The reads were generated on an Illumina HiSeq 1500. TCRdb reworked the public reads: Q25 trimming with fastp, MiXCR clone assembly, productive beta chains retained. Rows with one shared CDR3 protein collapse into an entry with the most common genes and DNA. Present in this sample are about 490,000 distinct CDR3 sequences, 16% of which were seen just once. 20% to 30% of the sample rests with the top ten.

Sequencing input: CD8+ T cells from PBMCs. This sequence was found in a human donor in good health (CMV status not recorded). Some clones in this sample may be carry-over from other donors' samples. This receptor chain uses TRBV7-9 and TRBJ1-2; the D segment could be TRBD1, given 6 matching bases. The DNA sequence reads TGTGCCACTCGGGGGGGCCCGGACTATGGCTACACCTTC. This encodes CATRGGPDYGYTF.